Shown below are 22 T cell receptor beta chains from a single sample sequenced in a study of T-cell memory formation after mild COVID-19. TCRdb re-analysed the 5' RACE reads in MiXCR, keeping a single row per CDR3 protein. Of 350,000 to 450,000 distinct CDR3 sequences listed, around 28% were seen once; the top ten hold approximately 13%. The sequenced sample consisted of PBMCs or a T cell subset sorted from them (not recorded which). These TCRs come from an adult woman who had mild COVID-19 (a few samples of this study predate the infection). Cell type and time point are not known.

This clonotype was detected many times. CDR3 residues: CASSLDRSTAYNEQFF. CDR3 coding DNA: TGTGCCAGCAGCTTAGACAGGTCCACGGCCTACAATGAGCAGTTCTTC. This chain joins TRBV7-2 and TRBJ2-1; D is perhaps TRBD1 (5 bases). Germline values: CDR1 SGHTA, CDR2 FQGNSA. The CDR3 covers 16 residues. With 1 base removed from V and 2 bases from J, the gap between germline ends came to 12 bases. The full variable domain, with the rest looked up from reference TRBV7-2 and TRBJ2-1, is GAGVSQSPSNKVTEKGKDVELRCDPISGHTALYWYRQSLGQGLEFLIYFQGNSAPDKSGLPSDRFSAERTGGSVSTLTIQRTQQEDSAVYLCASSLDRSTAYNEQFFGPGTRLTVL.

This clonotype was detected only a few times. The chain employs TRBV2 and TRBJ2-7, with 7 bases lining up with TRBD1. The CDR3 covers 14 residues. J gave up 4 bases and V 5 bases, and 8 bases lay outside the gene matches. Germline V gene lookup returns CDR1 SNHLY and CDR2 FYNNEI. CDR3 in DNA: TGTGCCAGCAGTACGGACAGGTCTACGTACGAGCAGTACTTC. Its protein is CASSTDRSTYEQYF.

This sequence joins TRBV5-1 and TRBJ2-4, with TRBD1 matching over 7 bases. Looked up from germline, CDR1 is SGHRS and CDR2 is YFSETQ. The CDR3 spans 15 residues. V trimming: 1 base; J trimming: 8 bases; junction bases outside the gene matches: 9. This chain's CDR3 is CASSLFEGAGDIQYF. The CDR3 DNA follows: TGCGCCAGCAGCTTGTTCGAGGGGGCCGGGGACATTCAGTACTTC.

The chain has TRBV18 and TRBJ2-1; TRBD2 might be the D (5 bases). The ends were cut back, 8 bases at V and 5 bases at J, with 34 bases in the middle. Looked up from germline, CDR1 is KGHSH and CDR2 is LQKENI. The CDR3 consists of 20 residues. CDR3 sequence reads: CASHLRLPTKLSTGNNEQFF. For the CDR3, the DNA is TGTGCCAGCCATCTCCGATTGCCCACCAAACTGTCGACCGGGAACAATGAGCAGTTCTTC.

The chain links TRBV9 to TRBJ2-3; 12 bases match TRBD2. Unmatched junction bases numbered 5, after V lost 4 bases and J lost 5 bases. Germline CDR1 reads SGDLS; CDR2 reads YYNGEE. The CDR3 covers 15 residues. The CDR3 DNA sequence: TGTGCCAGCAGCTCACTAGCGGGAGGAATAGATACGCAGTATTTT. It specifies CASSSLAGGIDTQYF.

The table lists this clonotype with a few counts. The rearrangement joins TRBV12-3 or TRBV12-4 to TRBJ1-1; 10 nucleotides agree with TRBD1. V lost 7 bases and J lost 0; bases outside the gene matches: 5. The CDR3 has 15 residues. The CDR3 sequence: CASKTTGGMNTEAFF. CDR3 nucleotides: TGTGCCAGCAAAACGACAGGGGGCATGAACACTGAAGCTTTCTTT.

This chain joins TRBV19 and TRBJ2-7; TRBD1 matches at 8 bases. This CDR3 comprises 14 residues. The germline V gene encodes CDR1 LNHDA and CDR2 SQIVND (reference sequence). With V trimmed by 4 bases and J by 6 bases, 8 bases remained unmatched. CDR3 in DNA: TGTGCCAGTAGTAGAAGGACAGGGCCCATCGAGCAGTACTTC. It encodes CASSRRTGPIEQYF.

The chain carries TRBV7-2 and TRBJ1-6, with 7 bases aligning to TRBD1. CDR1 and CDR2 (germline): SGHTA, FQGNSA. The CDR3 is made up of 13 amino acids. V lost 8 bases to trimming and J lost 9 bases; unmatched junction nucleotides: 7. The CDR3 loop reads CASGPDRASPLHF. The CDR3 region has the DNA TGTGCCAGCGGGCCCGACAGGGCTTCACCCCTCCACTTT.

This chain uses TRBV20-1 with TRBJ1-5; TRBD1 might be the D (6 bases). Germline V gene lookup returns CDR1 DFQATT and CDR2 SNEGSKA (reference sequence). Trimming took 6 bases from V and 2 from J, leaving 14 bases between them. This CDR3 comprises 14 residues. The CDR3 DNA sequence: TGCAGTGCCTCTGTGGGGGCAGGCAATCAGCCCCAGCATTTT. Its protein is CSASVGAGNQPQHF.

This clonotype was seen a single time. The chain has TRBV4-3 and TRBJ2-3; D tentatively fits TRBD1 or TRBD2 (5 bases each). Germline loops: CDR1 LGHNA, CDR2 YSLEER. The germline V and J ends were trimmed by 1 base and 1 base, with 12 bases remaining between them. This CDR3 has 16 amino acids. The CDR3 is CASSQGWGFGTDTQYF. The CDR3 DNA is TGCGCCAGCAGCCAAGGGTGGGGGTTCGGCACAGATACGCAGTATTTT.

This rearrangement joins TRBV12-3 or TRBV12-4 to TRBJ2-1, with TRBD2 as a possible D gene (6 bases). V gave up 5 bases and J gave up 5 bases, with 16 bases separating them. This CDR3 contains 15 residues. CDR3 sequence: CASSLAGGSHNEQFF. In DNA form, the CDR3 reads TGTGCCAGCAGTCTGGCTGGGGGGAGCCACAATGAGCAGTTCTTC.

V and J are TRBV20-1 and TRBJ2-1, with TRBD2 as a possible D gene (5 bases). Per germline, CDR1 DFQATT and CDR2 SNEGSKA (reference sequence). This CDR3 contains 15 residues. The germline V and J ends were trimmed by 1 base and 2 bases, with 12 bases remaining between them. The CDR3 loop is CSARVDYPAYNEQFF. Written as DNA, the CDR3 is TGCAGTGCTAGAGTAGACTACCCCGCCTACAATGAGCAGTTCTTC.

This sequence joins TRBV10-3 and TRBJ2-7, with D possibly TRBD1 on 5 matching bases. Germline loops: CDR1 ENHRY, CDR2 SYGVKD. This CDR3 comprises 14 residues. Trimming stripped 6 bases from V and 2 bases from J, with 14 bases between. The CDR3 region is CAIRAAGIPYEQYF. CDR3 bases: TGTGCCATCAGGGCGGCAGGGATACCCTACGAGCAGTACTTC.

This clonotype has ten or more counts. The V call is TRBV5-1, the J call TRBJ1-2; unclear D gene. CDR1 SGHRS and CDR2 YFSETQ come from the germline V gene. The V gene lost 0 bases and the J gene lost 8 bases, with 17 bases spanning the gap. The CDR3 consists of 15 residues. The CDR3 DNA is TGCGCCAGCAGCTTGGACCCGGGAACGGCCTCCGGCTACACCTTC. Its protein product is CASSLDPGTASGYTF.

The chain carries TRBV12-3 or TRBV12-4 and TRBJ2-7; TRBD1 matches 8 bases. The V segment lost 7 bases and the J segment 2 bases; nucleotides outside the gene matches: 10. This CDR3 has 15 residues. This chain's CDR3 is CASNSQGVLTYEQYF. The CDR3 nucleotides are TGTGCCAGCAACTCACAGGGGGTGCTGACCTACGAGCAGTACTTC.

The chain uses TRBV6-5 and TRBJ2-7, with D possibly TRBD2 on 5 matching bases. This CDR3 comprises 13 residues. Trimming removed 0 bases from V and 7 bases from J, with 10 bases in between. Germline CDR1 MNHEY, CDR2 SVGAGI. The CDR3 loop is CASSYSFGGEQYF. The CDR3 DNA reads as TGTGCCAGCAGTTACTCGTTTGGAGGAGAGCAGTACTTC.

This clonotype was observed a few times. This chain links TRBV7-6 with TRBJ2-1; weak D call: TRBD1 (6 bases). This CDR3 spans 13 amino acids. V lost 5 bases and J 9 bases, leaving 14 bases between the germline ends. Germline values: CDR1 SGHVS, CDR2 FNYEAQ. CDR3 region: CASSPRQDSEQFF. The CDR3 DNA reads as TGTGCCAGCAGCCCCCGACAGGATAGTGAGCAGTTCTTC.

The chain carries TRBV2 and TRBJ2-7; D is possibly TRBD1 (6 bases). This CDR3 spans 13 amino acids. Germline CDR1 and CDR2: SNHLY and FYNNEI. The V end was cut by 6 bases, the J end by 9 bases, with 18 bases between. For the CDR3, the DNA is TGTGCCAGCAGCGGAGATCAACAGGGCATGCAGTACTTC. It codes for CASSGDQQGMQYF.

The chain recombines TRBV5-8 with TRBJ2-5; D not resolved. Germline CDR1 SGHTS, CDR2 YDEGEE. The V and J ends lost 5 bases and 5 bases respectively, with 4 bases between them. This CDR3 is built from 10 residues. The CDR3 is CASRRETQYF. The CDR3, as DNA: TGTGCCAGCAGGAGGGAGACCCAGTACTTC. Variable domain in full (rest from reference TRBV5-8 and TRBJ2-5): EAGVTQSPTHLIKTRGQQATLRCSPISGHTSVYWYQQALGLGLQFLLWYDEGEERNRGNFPPRFSGRQFPNYSSELNVNALELEDSALYLCASRRETQYFGPGTRLLVL.

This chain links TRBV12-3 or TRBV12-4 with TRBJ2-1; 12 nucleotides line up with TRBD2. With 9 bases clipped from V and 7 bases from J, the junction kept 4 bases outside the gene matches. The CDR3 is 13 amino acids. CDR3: CASLAGGSNEQFF. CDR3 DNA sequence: TGTGCCAGTCTAGCGGGAGGGAGTAATGAGCAGTTCTTC.

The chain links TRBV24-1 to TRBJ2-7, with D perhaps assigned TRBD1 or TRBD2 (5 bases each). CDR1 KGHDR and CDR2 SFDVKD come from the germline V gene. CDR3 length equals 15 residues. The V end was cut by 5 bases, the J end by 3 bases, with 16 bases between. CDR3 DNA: TGTGCCACCAGTGTCCCCGGGACCGCAGTCTACGAGCAGTACTTC. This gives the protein CATSVPGTAVYEQYF.

In nucleotides, the CDR3 is TGTGCCAGCAGCTTGAATTCGGTTGGGGAGCAGTACTTC. Its translation: CASSLNSVGEQYF. The gene calls are TRBV5-6 and TRBJ2-7, with D unclear. The CDR3 runs to 13 residues. Germline CDR1 is SGHDT and CDR2 is YYEEEE. Trimming removed 1 base at V and 7 bases at J, with 12 bases between.